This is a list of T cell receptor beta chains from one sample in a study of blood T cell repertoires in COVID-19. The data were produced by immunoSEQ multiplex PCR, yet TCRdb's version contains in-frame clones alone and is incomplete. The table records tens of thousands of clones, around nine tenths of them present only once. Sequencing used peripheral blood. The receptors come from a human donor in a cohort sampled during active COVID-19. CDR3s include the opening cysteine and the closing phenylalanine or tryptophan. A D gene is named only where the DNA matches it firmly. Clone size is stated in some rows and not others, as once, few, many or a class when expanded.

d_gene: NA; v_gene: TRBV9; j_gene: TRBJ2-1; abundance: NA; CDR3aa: CASSLPTTNEQFF; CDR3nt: TGTGCCAGCAGCCTCCCCACTACCAATGAGCAGTTCTTC
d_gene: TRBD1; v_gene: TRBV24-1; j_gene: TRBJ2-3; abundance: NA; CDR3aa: CATSDLGQGIGDTQYF; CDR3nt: TGTGCCACCAGTGATCTAGGACAGGGGATTGGGGATACGCAGTATTTT
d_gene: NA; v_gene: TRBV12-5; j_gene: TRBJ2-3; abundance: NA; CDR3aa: CASGFRPPPGAVRDTQYF; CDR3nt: TGTGCTAGTGGTTTCCGCCCCCCCCCAGGGGCCGTTAGGGATACGCAGTATTTT
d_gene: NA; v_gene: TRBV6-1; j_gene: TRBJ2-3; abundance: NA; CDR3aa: CASSEAARFPDTQYF; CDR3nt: TGTGCCAGCAGTGAAGCGGCGAGGTTTCCAGATACGCAGTATTTT
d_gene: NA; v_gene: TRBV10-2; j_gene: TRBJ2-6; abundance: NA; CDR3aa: CASSEYGQFDTGANVLTF; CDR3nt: TGCGCCAGCAGTGAGTATGGCCAGTTCGATACTGGGGCCAACGTCCTGACTTTC
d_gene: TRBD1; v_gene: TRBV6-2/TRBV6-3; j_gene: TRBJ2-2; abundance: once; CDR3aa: CASSNGQGDTGELFF; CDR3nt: TGTGCCAGCAGTAATGGACAGGGGGACACCGGGGAGCTGTTTTTT
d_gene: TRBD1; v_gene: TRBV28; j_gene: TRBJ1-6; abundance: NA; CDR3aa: CASSHRGQSSPLHF; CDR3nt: TGTGCCAGCAGTCACAGGGGGCAAAGTTCACCCCTCCACTTT
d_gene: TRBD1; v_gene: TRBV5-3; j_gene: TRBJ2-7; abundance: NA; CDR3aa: CARSHGQGAIEQYF; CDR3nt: TGTGCCAGAAGCCATGGACAGGGGGCAATCGAGCAGTACTTC
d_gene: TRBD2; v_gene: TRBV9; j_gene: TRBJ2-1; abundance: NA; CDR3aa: CASSIGTSGGNEQFF; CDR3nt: TGTGCCAGCAGCATAGGGACTAGCGGAGGGAATGAGCAGTTCTTC
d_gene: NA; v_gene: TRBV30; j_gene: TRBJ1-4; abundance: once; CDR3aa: CAWSPGGSGDREKLFF; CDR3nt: TGTGCCTGGAGCCCCGGAGGATCAGGGGATAGAGAAAAACTGTTTTTT
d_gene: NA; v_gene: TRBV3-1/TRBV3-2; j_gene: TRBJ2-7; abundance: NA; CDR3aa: CASSQDGRGGVYEQYF; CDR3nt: TGTGCCAGCAGCCAAGACGGCCGGGGTGGGGTATACGAGCAGTACTTC
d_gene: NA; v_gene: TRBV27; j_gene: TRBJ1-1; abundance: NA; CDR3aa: CASSEIRTPFGAFF; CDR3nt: TGTGCCAGCAGCGAAATCCGCACTCCCTTTGGAGCTTTCTTT
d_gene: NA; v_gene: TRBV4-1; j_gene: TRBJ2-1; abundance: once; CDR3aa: CASSFSVNTMVNEQFF; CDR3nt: TGCGCCAGCAGCTTCTCTGTGAATACAATGGTGAATGAGCAGTTCTTC
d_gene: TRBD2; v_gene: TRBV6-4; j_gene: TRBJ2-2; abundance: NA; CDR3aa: CASMGGSTNTGELFF; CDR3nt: TGTGCCAGCATGGGAGGGAGCACAAACACCGGGGAGCTGTTTTTT
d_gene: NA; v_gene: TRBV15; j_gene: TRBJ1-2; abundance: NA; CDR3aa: CATSNSSSDTYGYTF; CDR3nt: TGTGCCACCAGCAACTCCTCGTCTGACACGTATGGCTACACCTTC
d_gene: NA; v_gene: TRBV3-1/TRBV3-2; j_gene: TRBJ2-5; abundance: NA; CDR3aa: CASSHPSVRGIQAGTQYF; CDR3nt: TGTGCCAGCAGCCACCCCTCCGTCCGGGGCATACAAGCGGGGACCCAGTACTTC
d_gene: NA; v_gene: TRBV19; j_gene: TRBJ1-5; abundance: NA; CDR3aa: CASSAIRGGGQPQHF; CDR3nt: TGTGCCAGTAGTGCAATTCGGGGGGGAGGTCAGCCCCAGCATTTT
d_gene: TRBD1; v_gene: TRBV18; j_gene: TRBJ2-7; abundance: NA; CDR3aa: CASSKFDRAISYEQYF; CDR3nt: TGTGCCAGCTCAAAATTCGACAGGGCCATCTCCTACGAGCAGTACTTC
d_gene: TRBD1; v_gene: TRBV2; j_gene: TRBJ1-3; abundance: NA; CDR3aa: CASSGAIEQGARGNTIYF; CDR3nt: TGTGCCAGCAGCGGAGCTATCGAACAGGGGGCAAGGGGAAACACCATATATTTT
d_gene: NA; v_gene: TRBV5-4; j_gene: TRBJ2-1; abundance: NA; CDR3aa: CASSFGGVTYNEQFF; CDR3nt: TGTGCCAGCAGCTTTGGAGGGGTGACCTACAATGAGCAGTTCTTC
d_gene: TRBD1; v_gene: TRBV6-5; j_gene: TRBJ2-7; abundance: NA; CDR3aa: CASSALPDRRYEQYF; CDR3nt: TGTGCCAGCAGCGCGCTACCGGACAGGCGGTACGAGCAGTACTTC
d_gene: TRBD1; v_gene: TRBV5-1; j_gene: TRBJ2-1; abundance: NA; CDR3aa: CASSSTGGVSNEQFF; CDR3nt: TGCGCCAGCAGCTCGACAGGGGGCGTGAGCAATGAGCAGTTCTTC
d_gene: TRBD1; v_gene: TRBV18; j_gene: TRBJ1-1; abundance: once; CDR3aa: CASSPNDRVMTEAFF; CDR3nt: TGTGCCAGCTCACCCAACGACAGGGTGATGACTGAAGCTTTCTTT
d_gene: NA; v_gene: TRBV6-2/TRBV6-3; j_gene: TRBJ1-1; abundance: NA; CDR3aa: CASSYSFGGKVVGTEAFF; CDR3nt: TGTGCCAGCAGTTACTCTTTCGGGGGGAAGGTGGTGGGAACTGAAGCTTTCTTT
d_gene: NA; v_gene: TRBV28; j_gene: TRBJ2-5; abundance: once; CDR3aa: CASSPTLLETQYF; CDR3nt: TGTGCCAGCAGTCCAACCCTATTGGAGACCCAGTACTTC
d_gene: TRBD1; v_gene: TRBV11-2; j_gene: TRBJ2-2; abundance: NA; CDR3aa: CASRSITGQGSGELFF; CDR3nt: TGTGCCAGCAGGAGTATAACGGGACAGGGGAGCGGGGAGCTGTTTTTT
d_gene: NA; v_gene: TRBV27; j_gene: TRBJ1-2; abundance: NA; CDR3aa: CASSLQRSGIYGYTF; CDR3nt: TGTGCCAGCAGTTTACAAAGGAGCGGTATCTATGGCTACACCTTC
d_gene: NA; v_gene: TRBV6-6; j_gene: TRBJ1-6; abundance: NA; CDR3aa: CAANGPTYNSPLHF; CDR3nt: TGTGCCGCGAATGGTCCCACCTATAATTCACCCCTCCACTTT
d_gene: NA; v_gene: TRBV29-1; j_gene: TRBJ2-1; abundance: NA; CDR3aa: CSVAGGYNEQFF; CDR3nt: TGCAGCGTTGCAGGGGGGTACAATGAGCAGTTCTTC
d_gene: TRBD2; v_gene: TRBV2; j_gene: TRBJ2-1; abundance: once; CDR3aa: CASSRRAGGPMDEQFF; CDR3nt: TGTGCCAGCAGTCGGAGGGCGGGGGGGCCGATGGATGAGCAGTTCTTC
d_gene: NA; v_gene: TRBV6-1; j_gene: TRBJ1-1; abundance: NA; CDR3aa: CASSEARGGITEAFF; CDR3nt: TGTGCCAGCAGTGAAGCGCGGGGAGGGATCACTGAAGCTTTCTTT
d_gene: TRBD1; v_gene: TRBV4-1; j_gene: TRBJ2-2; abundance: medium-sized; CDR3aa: CASSHRTGKDVRGNTGELFF; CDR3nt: TGCGCCAGCAGCCACCGGACAGGGAAGGACGTGAGGGGCAACACCGGGGAGCTGTTTTTT
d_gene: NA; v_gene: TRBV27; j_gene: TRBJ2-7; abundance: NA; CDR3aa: CASSFARQVGEQYF; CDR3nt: TGTGCCAGCAGTTTCGCTCGACAGGTTGGGGAGCAGTACTTC
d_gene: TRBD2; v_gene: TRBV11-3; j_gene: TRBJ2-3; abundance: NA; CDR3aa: CASSPRAGLAGSDTQYF; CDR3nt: TGTGCCAGCAGCCCCCGTGCGGGACTAGCGGGGTCAGATACGCAGTATTTT
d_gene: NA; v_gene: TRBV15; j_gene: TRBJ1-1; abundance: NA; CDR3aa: CATSRGLSFEAFF; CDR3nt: TGTGCCACCAGCCGGGGACTTAGCTTTGAAGCTTTCTTT
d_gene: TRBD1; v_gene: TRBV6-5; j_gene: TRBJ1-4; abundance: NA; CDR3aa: CASGTGQFNEKLFF; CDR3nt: TGTGCCAGCGGGACAGGACAGTTTAATGAAAAACTGTTTTTT
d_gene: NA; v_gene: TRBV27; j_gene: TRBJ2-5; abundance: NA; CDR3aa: CASSSRQAIETQYF; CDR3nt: TGTGCCAGCAGTTCCCGACAGGCGATTGAGACCCAGTACTTC
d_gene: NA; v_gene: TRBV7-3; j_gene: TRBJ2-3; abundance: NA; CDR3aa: CASSITGATDTQYF; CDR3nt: TGTGCCAGCAGCATCACTGGAGCCACAGATACGCAGTATTTT
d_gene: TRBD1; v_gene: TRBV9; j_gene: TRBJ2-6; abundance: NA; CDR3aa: CASSRLGTGDSGANVLTF; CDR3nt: TGTGCCAGCAGCCGCCTCGGGACAGGGGACTCTGGGGCCAACGTCCTGACTTTC
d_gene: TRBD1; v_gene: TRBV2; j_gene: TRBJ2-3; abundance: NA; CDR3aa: CASRAIPGQGIADTQYF; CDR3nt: TGTGCCAGCAGAGCCATCCCGGGACAGGGGATCGCAGATACGCAGTATTTT
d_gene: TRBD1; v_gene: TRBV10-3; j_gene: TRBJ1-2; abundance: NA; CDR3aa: CAIQILGQGGGYTF; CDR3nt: TGTGCCATCCAGATTCTAGGACAGGGGGGTGGCTACACCTTC
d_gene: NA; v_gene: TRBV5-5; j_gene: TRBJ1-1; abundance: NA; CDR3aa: CASSLGVWRDDEAFF; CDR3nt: TGTGCCAGCAGCTTGGGAGTTTGGAGGGATGATGAAGCTTTCTTT
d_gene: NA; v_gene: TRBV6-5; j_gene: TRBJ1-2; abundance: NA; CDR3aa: CASSIAGDGYTF; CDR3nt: TGTGCCAGCAGCATCGCAGGGGACGGCTACACCTTC